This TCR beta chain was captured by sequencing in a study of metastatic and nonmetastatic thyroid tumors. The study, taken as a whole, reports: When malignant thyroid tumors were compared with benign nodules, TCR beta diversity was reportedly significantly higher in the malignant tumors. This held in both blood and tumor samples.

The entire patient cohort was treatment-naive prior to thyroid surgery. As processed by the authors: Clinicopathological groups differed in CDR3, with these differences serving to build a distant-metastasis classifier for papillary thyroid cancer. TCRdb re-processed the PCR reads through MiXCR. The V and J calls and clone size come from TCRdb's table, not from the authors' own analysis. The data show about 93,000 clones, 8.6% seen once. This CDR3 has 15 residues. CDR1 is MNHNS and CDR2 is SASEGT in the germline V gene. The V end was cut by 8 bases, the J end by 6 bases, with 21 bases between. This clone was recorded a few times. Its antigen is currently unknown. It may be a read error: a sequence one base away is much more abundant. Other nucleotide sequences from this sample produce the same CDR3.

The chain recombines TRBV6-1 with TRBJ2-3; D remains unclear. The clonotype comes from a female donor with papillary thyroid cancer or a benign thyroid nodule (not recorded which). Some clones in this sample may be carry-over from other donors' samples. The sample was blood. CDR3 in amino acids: CASRPGLTGGDTQYF. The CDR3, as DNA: TGTGCCAGCCGCCCGGGCCTCACGGGTGGGGATACGCAGTATTTT.